The text below deals with one T cell receptor (beta chain). The antigen is undetermined. RNA transcripts provided the template for amplifying TCR beta CDR3 regions. First-round RT-PCR with HTBI primers preceded a second-round multiplex PCR. Using its own MiXCR run on the multiplex PCR reads, TCRdb lists one record per CDR3 protein. The sample gives around 660,000 distinct CDR3 sequences, roughly two fifths of which show up once; around 3.3% is in the top ten. The CDR3 runs 15 residues. Germline V lookup: CDR1 LNHDA, CDR2 SQIVND (reference sequence). The V and J ends lost 3 bases and 11 bases respectively, with 20 bases between them. This entry comes from a study of Graves' ophthalmopathy and Graves' hyperthyroidism. Whole-study findings and limits: Most expanded clonotypes from thyroid (those above 0.001 frequency) were also found in blood.

Exclusion criteria comprised other autoimmune diseases, uncontrolled infections, pregnancy or lactation in patients. This chain links TRBV19 with TRBJ1-5; D call uncertain. This sequence originates from an adult man with Graves' ophthalmopathy. Material: peripheral blood. In nucleotides, the CDR3 is TGTGCCAGTAGTATTGGTGCAGGAGACCAAGAGACCCAGCATTTT. It yields the protein CASSIGAGDQETQHF.